This paragraph covers one T cell receptor beta chain sequence. Its target is not known. Per germline, CDR1 SGHTA and CDR2 FQGTGA. V shed 3 bases, J shed 10 bases, and the junction held 8 bases outside the gene matches. The CDR3 is made up of 14 amino acids. This table comes from immunoSEQ multiplex PCR, and its TCRdb copy is limited to in-frame clones, with some not included. Altogether 1,500,000 or so clones are present, approximately 98.5% being singletons, with the ten largest covering approximately 0.4%. This sample stems from a study of shared clonotypes between healthy human individuals. Study-wide results and limits: Compared with memory subsets, naive subsets generally had larger estimated richness. Sorted-subset sequencing, rarefaction showed, was incomplete despite large depth.

Material: naive CD4+ T cells sorted from blood. Sample subset: CD45RA+ positively selected. V and J are TRBV7-3 and TRBJ2-1; 8 bases fit TRBD2. The origin of this receptor is a young man in good health. This CDR3 reads CASSFQSGRGEQFF. DNA of the CDR3: TGTGCCAGCAGCTTTCAAAGCGGGAGAGGGGAGCAGTTCTTC.